This TCR beta chain derives from a study of technical replicates of blood from a handful of donors. The CDR3 is 15 amino acids. Trimming cost V 3 bases and J 2 bases; bases outside gene matches: 1. CDR1 is MRHNA and CDR2 is SNTAGT in the germline V gene. The table came from immunoSEQ multiplex PCR; TCRdb's copy has only in-frame clones and leaves some out. The sample records about 14,000 clones, approximately 80% being singletons. The sequencing sample was made of PBMCs. The chain recombines TRBV6-4 with TRBJ2-2, with 9 bases lining up with TRBD1. The source is a human donor in good health. CDR3: CASSEGQGNTGELFF. In DNA, the CDR3 is TGTGCCAGCAGTGAGGGACAGGGAAACACCGGGGAGCTGTTTTTT.